The text below deals with one T cell receptor (beta chain). Its antigen is still unknown. The assay was immunoSEQ multiplex PCR, and TCRdb's table has in-frame clones only and misses some. The repertoire consists of 100,000 to 130,000 clones, with 80% to 95% occurring once and the leading ten covering about 1.2%. The sample originates from a study of OX40 agonist ivuxolimab in advanced cancers. Study conclusions and caveats: Clones of CD4+ and CD8+ blood T cells grew by week 6 at doses of 0.1 to 3.0 mg/kg.

The V and J ends lost 5 bases and 8 bases, in that order; junction bases with no gene match: 12. This CDR3 spans 15 amino acids. Germline values: CDR1 SEHNR, CDR2 FQNEAQ (reference sequence). Sequencing used CD4+ or CD8+ T cells sorted from blood, obtained in a trial of the OX40 agonist ivuxolimab. The clonotype originates from an adult with an advanced solid tumor such as melanoma, head and neck, liver or kidney cancer. The chain couples TRBV7-9 to TRBJ1-5, with 7 nucleotides matching TRBD1. The CDR3 region is CASSPTGQQIEPQHF. In DNA, the CDR3 is TGTGCCAGCAGCCCTACGGGACAGCAAATTGAGCCCCAGCATTTT.